The 10 T cell receptor beta chains below come from one sample, sequenced in a study of cytomegalovirus exposure and HLA in healthy donors. The PCR employed 60 Vbeta primers together with 13 Jbeta primers. Assay used: immunoSEQ multiplex PCR; TCRdb lists only in-frame clones, some missing. Of some 60,000 clones in the sample, around 87% were seen once. The specimen sequenced was PBMCs. These receptors came from a man aged 18 to 35 in good health and CMV-seronegative.

This clone came up once. This chain's CDR3 is CASSWEGYETQYF. For the CDR3, the DNA is TGTGCCAGCAGTTGGGAGGGTTACGAGACCCAGTACTTC. V and J are TRBV28 and TRBJ2-5; 7 nucleotides agree with TRBD2. Per germline, CDR1 MDHEN and CDR2 SYDVKM. CDR3 length: 13 residues. The ends lost 4 bases at V and 5 bases at J; junction bases unmatched: 4.

The V call is TRBV5-4, the J call TRBJ1-2; D is undetermined. Germline assignment: CDR1 SGHNT and CDR2 YYREEE (reference sequence). The CDR3 totals 14 residues. V gave up 0 bases and J gave up 2 bases, with 8 bases separating them. This CDR3 reads CASSLGSGNYGYTF. The CDR3, as DNA: TGTGCCAGCAGCTTGGGGAGTGGGAACTATGGCTACACCTTC.

V gene TRBV7-9 combines with J gene TRBJ1-1; possible D gene TRBD1, 6 bases. CDR3 length: 13 amino acids. The V and J ends lost 5 bases and 5 bases respectively, with 12 bases between them. Germline CDR1 SEHNR, CDR2 FQNEAQ (reference sequence). Here the CDR3 DNA reads TGTGCCAGCAGCCGAAAGGGGGAGACTGAAGCTTTCTTT. Translating gives CASSRKGETEAFF.

The chain is built from TRBV6-1 and TRBJ1-1; D unclear. The CDR3 is made up of 15 amino acids. V gave up 5 bases and J gave up 0 bases, with 13 bases separating them. CDR1 and CDR2 (germline): MNHNS, SASEGT. The CDR3 DNA follows: TGTGCCAGCAGTTTAAGGACGGGAATGAACACTGAAGCTTTCTTT. It translates to CASSLRTGMNTEAFF.

The chain employs TRBV5-1 and TRBJ2-3, with D tentatively TRBD1 (6 bases). Trimming took 1 base from V and 6 from J, leaving 6 bases between them. Germline V gene sequence: CDR1 SGHRS, CDR2 YFSETQ. The CDR3 covers 12 residues. The CDR3 region has the DNA TGCGCCAGCAGCTTGAGGGGGGATACGCAGTATTTT. The encoded protein is CASSLRGDTQYF.

The rearrangement uses TRBV14 and TRBJ2-7; D gene ambiguous. Trimming stripped 3 bases from V and 0 bases from J, with 9 bases between. In germline, CDR1 is SGHDN, CDR2 FVKESK. CDR3 length: 14 residues. The CDR3 is CASSQHSNSYEQYF. In DNA form, the CDR3 reads TGTGCCAGCAGCCAGCATAGTAACTCCTACGAGCAGTACTTC.

V and J are TRBV18 and TRBJ1-2; TRBD1 agrees at 8 bases. CDR3 length equals 15 residues. V trimming: 3 bases; J trimming: 3 bases; junction bases outside the gene matches: 6. The germline CDR1 and CDR2 sequences are KGHSH and LQKENI. This chain's CDR3 is CASSPRTGRDYGYTF. CDR3 in DNA: TGTGCCAGCTCACCCAGGACAGGGAGGGACTATGGCTACACCTTC.

V usage is TRBV30 and J usage is TRBJ1-1, with D unclear. Germline CDR1 and CDR2: GTSNPN and SVGIG (reference sequence). Trimming left V 2 bases short and J 4 bases short, with 5 bases between. CDR3 length equals 11 residues. CDR3: CAWSKSTEAFF. The DNA of the CDR3 is TGTGCCTGGAGTAAGAGCACTGAAGCTTTCTTT.

The count of this clone is one. The chain carries TRBV4-2 and TRBJ2-7; tentative D call: TRBD2 (6 bases). The CDR3 is 15 residues long. Trimming took off 0 bases at V and 0 bases at J, with 9 bases between the two ends. CDR1 is LGHNA, CDR2 YNFKEQ, per germline. CDR3 sequence reads: CASSQEWGDSYEQYF. CDR3 nucleotide sequence: TGTGCCAGCAGCCAAGAGTGGGGGGACTCCTACGAGCAGTACTTC.

The chain recombines TRBV6-5 with TRBJ2-5, with TRBD1 as a possible D gene (6 bases). The CDR3 is 13 residues long. V lost 2 bases and J lost 5, with 9 bases in between. Germline V gene data show CDR1 as MNHEY and CDR2 as SVGAGI. CDR3 coding DNA: TGTGCCAGCAGTTACCGCAGGGGCGAGACCCAGTACTTC. Translating it yields CASSYRRGETQYF.